This TCR beta chain is drawn from a study of blood T cells in healthy people across ages. Study information: Template switching captured about one barcoded beta molecule per two T cells. Findings of the study overall: Long-lived donors had more naive CD4+ cells and higher diversity than aged donors.

Turning to this clonotype: Its specificity is unknown.

Germline CDR1 and CDR2: SQVTM and ANQGSEA. V lost 3 bases, J lost 0 bases, and 8 bases lay in between. The CDR3 loop spans 13 amino acids. For the second PCR, which ran for roughly 6 to 11 cycles, a sample-barcoded 5' primer and a J-beta primer mix were used. TCRdb independently ran MiXCR on the 5' RACE reads; one entry per CDR3 protein. The sample has fewer than 1,000,000 distinct CDR3 sequences; approximately 48% are singletons. Specimen: blood. This rearrangement joins TRBV29-1 to TRBJ1-1, with a possible D match to TRBD1 (5 bases). This sequence was found in a man between 60 and 75 years old in good health. The CDR3 DNA follows: TGCAGCGTTGACGGCAGGGTGAACACTGAAGCTTTCTTT. Its protein product is CSVDGRVNTEAFF. The full variable domain, its missing parts supplied by reference TRBV29-1 and TRBJ1-1, is SAVISQKPSRDICQRGTSLTIQCQVDSQVTMMFWYRQQPGQSLTLIATANQGSEATYESGFVIDKFPISRPNLTFSTLTVSNMSPEDSSIYLCSVDGRVNTEAFFGQGTRLTVV.